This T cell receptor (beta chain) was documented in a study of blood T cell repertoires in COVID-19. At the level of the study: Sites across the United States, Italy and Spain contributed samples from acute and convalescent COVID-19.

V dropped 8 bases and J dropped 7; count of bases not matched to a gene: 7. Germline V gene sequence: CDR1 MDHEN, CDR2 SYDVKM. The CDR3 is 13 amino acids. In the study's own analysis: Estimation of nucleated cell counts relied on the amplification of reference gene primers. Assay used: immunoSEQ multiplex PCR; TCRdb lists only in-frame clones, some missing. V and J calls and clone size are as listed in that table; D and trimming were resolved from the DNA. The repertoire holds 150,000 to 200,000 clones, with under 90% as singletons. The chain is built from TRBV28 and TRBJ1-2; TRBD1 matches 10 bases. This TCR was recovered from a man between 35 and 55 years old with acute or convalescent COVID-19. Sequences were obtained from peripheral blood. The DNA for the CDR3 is TGTGCCAGCCAGACAGGGGGCGGCCCTGGCTACACCTTC. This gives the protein CASQTGGGPGYTF.